The TCR beta chain under discussion was sequenced for a study of blood T cells in healthy people across ages. Regarding the study as a whole: Per million T cells, the diversity of TCR beta decreased roughly linearly as age advanced. Diversity was higher, and naive CD4+ cells more numerous, in long-lived donors than in aged donors. Expanded clonotype changes were possibly confounded by unknown donor CMV status.

Combining a sample-barcoded 5' primer with a J-beta primer mix, a second PCR ran for roughly 6 to 11 cycles. Via MiXCR, TCRdb re-called the 5' RACE reads, giving one row per CDR3 protein. The sample lists roughly 680,000 distinct CDR3 sequences; over 40% were seen once. CDR3 length equals 15 residues. V lost 0 bases and J lost 6, with 14 bases in between. Germline lookup yields CDR1 MNHEY and CDR2 SVGAGI. This clonotype was seen repeatedly, ten times or more. The antigen remains undetermined. The sequencing input was blood. The V gene is TRBV6-5, the J gene TRBJ1-2; D might be TRBD1 (5 bases). The source is a woman of 80 years or more in good health. The CDR3, as DNA: TGTGCCAGCAGTTACTCGATAGTGGGGCGGAATGGCTACACCTTC. It specifies CASSYSIVGRNGYTF.